This T cell receptor beta chain comes out of a study of cytomegalovirus exposure and HLA in healthy donors. In the study overall: One earlier analysis, a look at about 179 million T cells, found 100 million to 130 million unique TCR beta sequences.

V lost 6 bases and J 3 bases, leaving 15 bases between the germline ends. The germline gives CDR1 SGHTA, CDR2 FQGNSA. CDR3 size: 14 residues. In nominal health when sampled, donors likely had unrecorded immune exposures nonetheless. Points from the study as a whole: Highly shared sequence variants in one cluster were likely a sequencing artifact.

Primers for the PCR totalled 60 Vbeta and 13 Jbeta. Sequencing was performed with immunoSEQ multiplex PCR; in TCRdb, only in-frame clones are kept and a portion is missing. The sample has 150,000 to 200,000 clones. On this clone itself: Its antigen is unknown.

Input material: PBMCs. The rearrangement links TRBV7-2 to TRBJ2-7; TRBD1 might be the D (5 bases). The sequence came from a young man in good health and CMV-seronegative. DNA for the CDR3: TGTGCCAGCAGGCCAAGACAGTGGGACTACGAGCAGTACTTC. It encodes CASRPRQWDYEQYF. The full variable domain, with the rest looked up from reference TRBV7-2 and TRBJ2-7, is GAGVSQSPSNKVTEKGKDVELRCDPISGHTALYWYRQSLGQGLEFLIYFQGNSAPDKSGLPSDRFSAERTGGSVSTLTIQRTQQEDSAVYLCASRPRQWDYEQYFGPGTRLTVT.